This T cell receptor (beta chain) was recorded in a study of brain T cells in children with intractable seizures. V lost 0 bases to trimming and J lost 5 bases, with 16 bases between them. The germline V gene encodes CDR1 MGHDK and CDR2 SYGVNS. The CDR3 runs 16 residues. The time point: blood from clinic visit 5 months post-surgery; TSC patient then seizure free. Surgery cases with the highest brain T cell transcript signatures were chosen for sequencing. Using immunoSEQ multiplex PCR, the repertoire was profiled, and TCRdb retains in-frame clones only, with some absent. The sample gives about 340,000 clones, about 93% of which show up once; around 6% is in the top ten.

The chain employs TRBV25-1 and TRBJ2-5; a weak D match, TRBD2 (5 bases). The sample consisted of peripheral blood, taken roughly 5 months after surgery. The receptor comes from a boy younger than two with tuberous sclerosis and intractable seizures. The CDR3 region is CASSEYRQVTGETQYF. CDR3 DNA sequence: TGTGCCAGCAGTGAATATAGGCAGGTCACGGGGGAGACCCAGTACTTC.